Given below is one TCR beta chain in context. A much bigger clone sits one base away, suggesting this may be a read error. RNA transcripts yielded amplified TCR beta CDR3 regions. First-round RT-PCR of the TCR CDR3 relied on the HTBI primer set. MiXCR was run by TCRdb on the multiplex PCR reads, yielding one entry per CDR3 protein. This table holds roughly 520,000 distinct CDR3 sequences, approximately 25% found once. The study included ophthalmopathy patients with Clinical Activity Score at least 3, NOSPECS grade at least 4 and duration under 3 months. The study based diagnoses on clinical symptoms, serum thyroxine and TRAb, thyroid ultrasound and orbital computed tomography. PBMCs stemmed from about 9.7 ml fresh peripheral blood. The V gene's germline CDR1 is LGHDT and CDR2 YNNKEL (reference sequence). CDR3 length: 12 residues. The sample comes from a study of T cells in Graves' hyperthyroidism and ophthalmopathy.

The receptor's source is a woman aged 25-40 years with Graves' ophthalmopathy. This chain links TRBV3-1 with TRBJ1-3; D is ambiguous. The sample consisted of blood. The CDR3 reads CASARGGNTIHF. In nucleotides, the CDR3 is TGTGCCAGCGCCCGGGGTGGAAACACCATACATTTT.